The entry that follows covers one TCR beta chain sequence. The CDR3 has 16 amino acids. The germline gives CDR1 MNHNS, CDR2 SASEGT. The junction had 3 bases not matched to a gene; V was cut back by 4 bases and J by 0 bases. In the source study's methods: Estimation of nucleated cell counts was performed using reference gene primer amplification. TCRdb's copy holds only in-frame clones and misses some; the assay was immunoSEQ multiplex PCR. V, J and clone size are taken as reported in that table, and D and trimming were inferred from the DNA itself. Of 45,000 to 60,000 clones detected, 80% to 90% appear once; the ten largest clones hold around 13%. These data belong to a study of blood T cell repertoires in COVID-19. Overall study: Italy, Spain and the United States were the sources of the convalescent and acute COVID-19 samples. The analysed material was cDNA or gDNA that came from T cells, B-cell-depleted T cells, or PBMCs.

Sequencing input: peripheral blood. This TCR derives from a woman of 80 years or more with acute or convalescent COVID-19. The chain uses TRBV6-1 and TRBJ2-5; 12 nucleotides match TRBD2. The CDR3 sequence is CASSVLAGGHQETQYF. CDR3 nucleotides: TGTGCCAGCAGTGTACTAGCGGGAGGACACCAAGAGACCCAGTACTTC.